The rows below give T cell receptor beta chains drawn from one sample of a study of blood T cell repertoires in COVID-19. Clones were sequenced by immunoSEQ multiplex PCR, and TCRdb holds only the in-frame ones, with some missing. The sample consists of roughly 120,000 clones, more than 70% of them appearing once. Sequenced material: peripheral blood. The receptor set was obtained from a woman aged 80 or older with COVID-19, enrolled during active disease. The CDR3 runs from the conserved cysteine through the conserved F or W. D genes are given only for firm matches.

d_call	v_call	j_call	cdr3_length	cdr3_nt	cdr3_aa
-	TRBV7-3	TRBJ1-3	15	TGTGCCAGCAGCTTAGATTTCGGCTCTGGAAACACCATATATTTT	CASSLDFGSGNTIYF
-	TRBV29-1	TRBJ2-1	13	TGCAGCGTACCTGTTAGCGGCTACAATGAGCAGTTCTTC	CSVPVSGYNEQFF
TRBD1	TRBV10-3	TRBJ1-2	14	TGTGCCATCAGTGAGCAGGGGGCAATCTATGGCTACACCTTC	CAISEQGAIYGYTF
-	TRBV28	TRBJ1-5	13	TGTGCCAGCACAACAGGGTTTCGGCAGCCCCAGCATTTT	CASTTGFRQPQHF
TRBD1	TRBV7-9	TRBJ2-7	13	TGTGCCAGCAGCCGACAGGGGAGCCACGAGCAGTACTTC	CASSRQGSHEQYF
-	TRBV6-6	TRBJ1-4	16	TGTGCCAGCAGTTACGAGGACAGCCACATACTACCCCCTCCGCATTTT	CASSYEDSHILPPPHF
-	TRBV21-1	TRBJ2-3	15	TGTGCCAGCAGCAGTGTGAGGACAGGCACAGATACGCAGTATTTT	CASSSVRTGTDTQYF
-	TRBV5-1	TRBJ2-3	13	TGCGCCAGCAGTTCGGACAACACAGATACGCAGTATTTT	CASSSDNTDTQYF
-	TRBV6-5	TRBJ2-2	12	TGTGCCAGCTCCAGAAACACCGGGGAGCTGTTTTTT	CASSRNTGELFF
TRBD2	TRBV7-9	TRBJ2-5	14	TGTGCCAGCAGCTTCCTAGCGGGAGCAGAGACCCAGTACTTC	CASSFLAGAETQYF
-	TRBV5-1	TRBJ2-3	15	TGCGCCAGCAGCCCTTATCGCAGCGGCACAGATACGCAGTATTTT	CASSPYRSGTDTQYF